This T cell receptor beta chain came from a study of beta chain features in type 1 diabetes. Trimming stripped 0 bases from V and 2 bases from J, with 16 bases between. CDR3 length equals 17 residues. Germline V gene data show CDR1 as MDHEN and CDR2 as SYDVKM. The whole isolated RNA underwent reverse transcription, so sequencing captured expressed TCRB transcripts. TCRdb's copy holds only in-frame clones and misses some; the assay was immunoSEQ multiplex PCR. The sample yields approximately 250,000 clones, roughly a tenth seen once. Every participating donor gave one draw, a heparinised blood sample averaging about 110 mL. Central memory, naive, regulatory and stem cell-like memory CD4+ cells were sorted by CD45RO/CCR7/CD25/CD127/CD95/CD27. Of note for this clone: Its antigen is as yet unknown.

Findings of the study overall: Compared with healthy donors, patients appeared to share more similar naive, central memory and regulatory TCRB repertoires. All four CD4+ subsets of Type 1 diabetes patients contained TCRB CDR3s that were moderately but significantly shorter. At VDJ recombination sites, type 1 diabetes patients had fewer insertions and more deleted nucleotides.

The sample consisted of naive CD4+ T cells from blood. The TCR originated in a man aged 25 to 40 with type 1 diabetes. The rearrangement uses TRBV28 and TRBJ2-5; possible D gene TRBD1, 6 bases. The CDR3 here is CASSLWGAANNQETQYF. In DNA form, the CDR3 reads TGTGCCAGCAGTTTATGGGGGGCAGCGAATAATCAAGAGACCCAGTACTTC.